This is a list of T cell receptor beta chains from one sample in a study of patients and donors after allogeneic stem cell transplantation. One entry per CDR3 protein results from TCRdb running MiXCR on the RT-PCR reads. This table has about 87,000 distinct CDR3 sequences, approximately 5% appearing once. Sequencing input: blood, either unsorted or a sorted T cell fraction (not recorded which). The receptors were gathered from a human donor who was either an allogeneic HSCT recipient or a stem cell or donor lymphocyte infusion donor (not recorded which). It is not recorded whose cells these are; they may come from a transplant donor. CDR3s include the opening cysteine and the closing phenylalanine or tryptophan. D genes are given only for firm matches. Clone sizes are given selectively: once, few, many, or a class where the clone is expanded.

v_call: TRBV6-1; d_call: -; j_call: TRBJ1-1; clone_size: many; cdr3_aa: CASHPGSRGNTEAFF; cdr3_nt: TGTGCCAGCCATCCGGGGTCTCGGGGGAACACTGAAGCTTTCTTT
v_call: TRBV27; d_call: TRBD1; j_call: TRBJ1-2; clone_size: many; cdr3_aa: CASKSNRGSYGYTF; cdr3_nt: TGTGCCAGCAAAAGTAACAGGGGATCCTATGGCTACACCTTC
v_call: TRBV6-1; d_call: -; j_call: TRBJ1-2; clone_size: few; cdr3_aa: CASSEGPRGSRGYTF; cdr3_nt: TGTGCCAGCAGTGAGGGCCCGAGGGGCAGCCGGGGCTACACCTTC
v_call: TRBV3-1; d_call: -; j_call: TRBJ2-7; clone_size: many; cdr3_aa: CASSQAAISYEQYF; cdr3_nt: TGTGCCAGCAGCCAAGCAGCCATCTCCTACGAGCAGTACTTC
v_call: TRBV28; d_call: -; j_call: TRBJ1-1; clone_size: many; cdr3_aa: CASSLFSINTEAFF; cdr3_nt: TGTGCCAGCAGTCTATTCTCCATTAACACTGAAGCTTTCTTT
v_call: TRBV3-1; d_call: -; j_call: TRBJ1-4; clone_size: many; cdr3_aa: CASSRLSGSNEKLFF; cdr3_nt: TGTGCCAGCAGCCGTTTAAGCGGGAGTAATGAAAAACTGTTTTTT
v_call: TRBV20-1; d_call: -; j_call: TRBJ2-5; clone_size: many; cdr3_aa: CSAPRRGFEQETQYF; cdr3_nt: TGCAGTGCGCCCCGTCGGGGTTTTGAGCAAGAGACCCAGTACTTC
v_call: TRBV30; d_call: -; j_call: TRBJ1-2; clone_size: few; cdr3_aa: CAWLDRTSYGYTF; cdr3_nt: TGTGCCTGGTTAGACAGGACCAGCTATGGCTACACCTTC
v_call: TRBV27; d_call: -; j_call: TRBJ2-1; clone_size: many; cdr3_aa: CASSRTLYNEQFF; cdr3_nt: TGTGCCAGCTCGAGGACCCTCTACAATGAGCAGTTCTTC
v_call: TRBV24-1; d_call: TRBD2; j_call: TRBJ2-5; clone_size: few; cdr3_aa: CATSSGGAETQYF; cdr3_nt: TGTGCCACCAGCAGCGGGGGGGCCGAGACCCAGTACTTC
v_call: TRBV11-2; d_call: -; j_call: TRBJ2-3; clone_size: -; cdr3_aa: CASSLDRGDTQYF; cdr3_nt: TGTGCCAGCAGCTTAGACAGGGGAGATACGCAGTATTTT
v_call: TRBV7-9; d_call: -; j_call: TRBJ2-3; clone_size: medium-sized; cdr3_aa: CAGQGGSTDTQYF; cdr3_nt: TGTGCCGGCCAGGGGGGAAGCACAGATACGCAGTATTTT
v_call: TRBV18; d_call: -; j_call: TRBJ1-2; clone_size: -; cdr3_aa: CASSPRQQGHGYTF; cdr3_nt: TGTGCCAGCTCACCACGTCAACAGGGTCATGGCTACACCTTC
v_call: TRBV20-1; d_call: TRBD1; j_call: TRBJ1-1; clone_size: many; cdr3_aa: CSATDRGRMTEAFF; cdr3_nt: TGCAGTGCCACTGACAGGGGGCGAATGACTGAAGCTTTCTTT
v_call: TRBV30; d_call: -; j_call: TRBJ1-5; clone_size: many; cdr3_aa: CAWKGRSGDQPQHF; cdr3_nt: TGTGCCTGGAAAGGTCGGAGCGGTGATCAGCCCCAGCATTTT
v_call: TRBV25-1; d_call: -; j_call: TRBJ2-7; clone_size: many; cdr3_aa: CASSRPGMSYEQYF; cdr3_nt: TGTGCCAGCAGTCGACCAGGAATGAGCTACGAGCAGTACTTC
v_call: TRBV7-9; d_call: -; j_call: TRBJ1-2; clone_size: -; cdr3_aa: CASSLEGGGYGYTF; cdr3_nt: TGTGCCAGCAGCTTAGAGGGGGGCGGCTATGGCTACACCTTC
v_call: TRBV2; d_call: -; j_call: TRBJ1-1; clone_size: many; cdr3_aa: CASSVNRNTEAFF; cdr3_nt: TGTGCCAGCAGTGTCAACAGGAACACTGAAGCTTTCTTT
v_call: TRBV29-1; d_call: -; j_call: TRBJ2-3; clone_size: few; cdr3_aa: CSVHRQSSTDTQYF; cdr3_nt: TGCAGCGTTCACCGACAGTCTAGCACAGATACGCAGTATTTT
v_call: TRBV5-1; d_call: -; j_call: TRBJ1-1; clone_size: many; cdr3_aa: CASSFEGNTEAFF; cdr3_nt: TGCGCCAGCAGCTTTGAGGGGAACACTGAAGCTTTCTTT
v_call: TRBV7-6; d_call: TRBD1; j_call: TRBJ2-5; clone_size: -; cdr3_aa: CASSRPGQGETQYF; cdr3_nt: TGTGCCAGCAGCCGTCCGGGACAGGGTGAGACCCAGTACTTC
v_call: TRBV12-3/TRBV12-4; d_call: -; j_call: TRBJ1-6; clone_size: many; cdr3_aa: CASSPGWDNSPLHF; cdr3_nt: TGTGCCAGCAGTCCAGGGTGGGATAATTCACCCCTCCACTTT
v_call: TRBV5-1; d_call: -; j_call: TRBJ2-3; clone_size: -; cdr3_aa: CASSLENTQYF; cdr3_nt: TGCGCCAGCAGCCTGGAAAATACGCAGTATTTT
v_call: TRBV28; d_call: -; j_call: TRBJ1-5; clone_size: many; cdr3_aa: CASSPPARGQPQHF; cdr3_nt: TGTGCCAGCAGTCCGCCTGCCAGGGGTCAGCCCCAGCATTTT
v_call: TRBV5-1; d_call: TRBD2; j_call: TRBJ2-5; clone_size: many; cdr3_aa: CASSLLAGVETQYF; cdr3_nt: TGCGCCAGCAGCTTATTAGCGGGGGTTGAGACCCAGTACTTC
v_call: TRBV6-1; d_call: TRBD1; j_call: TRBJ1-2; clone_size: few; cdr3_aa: CASRRLGQGASDNYGYTF; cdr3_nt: TGTGCCAGCAGACGGCTTGGACAGGGGGCGTCGGATAACTATGGCTACACCTTC
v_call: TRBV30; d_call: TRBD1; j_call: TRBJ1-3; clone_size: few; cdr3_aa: CAWRPQGVPLSGNTIYF; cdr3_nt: TGTGCCTGGAGGCCACAGGGGGTGCCTCTCTCTGGAAACACCATATATTTT
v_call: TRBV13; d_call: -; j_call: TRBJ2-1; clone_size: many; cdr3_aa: CASNWQGSYNEQFF; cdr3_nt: TGTGCCAGCAACTGGCAGGGCTCCTACAATGAGCAGTTCTTC
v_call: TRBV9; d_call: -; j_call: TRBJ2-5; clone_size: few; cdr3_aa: CASSPGMGGETQYF; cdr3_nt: TGTGCCAGCAGCCCCGGGATGGGCGGGGAGACCCAGTACTTC